These 25 T cell receptor beta chains came from one sample sequenced in a study of T cell responses to AZD1222 COVID-19 vaccine. TCRdb's copy holds only in-frame clones and misses some; the assay was immunoSEQ multiplex PCR. The sample has around 190,000 clones; about 91% are singletons. The sample was peripheral blood, taken on day 0 of AZD1222 vaccination. The receptors here all came from an adult in good health.

The chain combines TRBV6-8 with TRBJ2-4; no clear D. V was cut by 2 bases and J by 1 base, with 12 bases left in between. Germline CDR1 and CDR2: MNHGY and SAAAGT. CDR3 size: 16 residues. CDR3 amino acids: CASSYQRARAKNIQYF. The CDR3 DNA follows: TGTGCCAGCAGTTACCAAAGGGCCCGGGCCAAAAACATTCAGTACTTC.

In nucleotides, the CDR3 is TGTGCCAGCAGTATAGGGGGGGATACGCAGTATTTT. This translates into CASSIGGDTQYF. The chain recombines TRBV9 with TRBJ2-3; D is perhaps TRBD1 or TRBD2 (6 bases each). From germline, CDR1 is SGDLS and CDR2 YYNGEE. This CDR3 region has 12 residues. V was clipped by 5 bases and J by 6 bases, with 10 bases between them. Based on the CDR3 plus reference TRBV9 and TRBJ2-3, the full variable domain is DSGVTQTPKHLITATGQRVTLRCSPRSGDLSVYWYQQSLDQGLQFLIQYYNGEERAKGNILERFSAQQFPDLHSELNLSSLELGDSALYFCASSIGGDTQYFGPGTRLTVL.

The V gene is TRBV4-3, the J gene TRBJ2-1; 7 nucleotides align to TRBD2. Germline-derived CDR1 and CDR2 are LGHNA and YSLEER. The junction had 8 bases not matched to a gene; V was cut back by 4 bases and J by 2 bases. The CDR3 extends over 16 amino acids. The CDR3 sequence is CASSPRGGGTYNEQFF. The CDR3 coding sequence is TGCGCCAGCAGCCCCCGGGGCGGGGGAACCTACAATGAGCAGTTCTTC.

This sequence joins TRBV11-3 and TRBJ1-2, with D perhaps matching TRBD1 (6 bases). The CDR3 is made up of 12 amino acids. Per germline, CDR1 SGHNT and CDR2 YENEEA. V was trimmed by 4 bases and J by 4 bases, leaving 7 bases between them. CDR3 residues: CASSSDSYGYTF. CDR3 coding DNA: TGTGCCAGCAGCTCGGACAGCTATGGCTACACCTTC.

The CDR3 DNA follows: TGTGCCAGCAGCCTCAGGGAGGTGCAGTACTTC. Amino acid sequence: CASSLREVQYF. V and J are TRBV28 and TRBJ2-7, with D perhaps TRBD2 (6 bases). The V gene's germline CDR1 is MDHEN and CDR2 SYDVKM. This CDR3 contains 11 residues. V lost 6 bases and J lost 9, with 12 bases in between.

The genes are TRBV6-4 and TRBJ1-5; D ambiguous. CDR3 size: 13 residues. V lost 3 bases to trimming and J lost 0 bases, with 3 bases between them. Germline V gene sequence: CDR1 MRHNA, CDR2 SNTAGT. The CDR3 loop reads CASSEYSNQPQHF. In DNA form, the CDR3 reads TGTGCCAGCAGTGAATATAGCAATCAGCCCCAGCATTTT.

The chain combines TRBV5-1 with TRBJ1-1, with no clear D. The V end was cut by 0 bases, the J end by 2 bases, with 11 bases between. CDR1 is SGHRS and CDR2 is YFSETQ in the germline V gene. CDR3 length: 15 residues. Written as DNA, the CDR3 is TGCGCCAGCAGCTTGGACGGACGGCCTAACACTGAAGCTTTCTTT. Translated, it gives CASSLDGRPNTEAFF.

The rearrangement joins TRBV6-4 to TRBJ1-1; 7 nucleotides match TRBD1. The CDR3 sequence is 13 residues long. V shed 2 bases and J 4 bases; nucleotides not matched to a gene: 1. Looked up from germline, CDR1 is MRHNA and CDR2 is SNTAGT. The CDR3 sequence: CASSDNRGTEAFF. The CDR3 DNA reads TGTGCCAGCAGTGACAACAGGGGCACTGAAGCTTTCTTT.

This sequence joins TRBV7-3 and TRBJ1-1; the D gene is possibly TRBD1 (5 bases). Germline lookup yields CDR1 SGHTA and CDR2 FQGTGA. The V gene lost 0 bases and the J gene lost 0 bases, with 8 bases spanning the gap. The CDR3 totals 15 residues. This CDR3 reads CASSLTDRMNTEAFF. CDR3 sequence (DNA): TGTGCCAGCAGCTTAACCGACAGAATGAACACTGAAGCTTTCTTT.

The genes are TRBV5-1 and TRBJ2-6, with 7 bases matching TRBD1. Germline values: CDR1 SGHRS, CDR2 YFSETQ. The V segment lost 3 bases and the J segment 4 bases; nucleotides outside the gene matches: 4. The CDR3 covers 15 residues. As DNA, the CDR3 is TGCGCCAGCAGCTCCGGACAGGCCGGGGCCAACGTCCTGACTTTC. This sequence encodes CASSSGQAGANVLTF. Drawing the rest from reference TRBV5-1 and TRBJ2-6, the complete variable domain is KAGVTQTPRYLIKTRGQQVTLSCSPISGHRSVSWYQQTPGQGLQFLFEYFSETQRNKGNFPGRFSGRQFSNSRSEMNVSTLELGDSALYLCASSSGQAGANVLTFGAGSRLTVL.

V is TRBV24-1 and J is TRBJ2-1; 10 bases match TRBD2. Germline lookup yields CDR1 KGHDR and CDR2 SFDVKD. Trimming at V came to 4 bases and at J to 7 bases, leaving 9 bases not matched to a gene. The CDR3 totals 16 residues. The CDR3 DNA sequence: TGTGCCACCAGTGAGCCCGGGACTAGCGCCGCGAATGAGCAGTTCTTC. The encoded protein is CATSEPGTSAANEQFF.

V gene TRBV24-1 combines with J gene TRBJ1-3, with TRBD1 as a possible D gene (6 bases). Germline V gene data show CDR1 as KGHDR and CDR2 as SFDVKD. There are 15 residues in the CDR3. The V end was cut by 4 bases, the J end by 4 bases, with 13 bases between. The CDR3 protein is CATSDRPGEGNTIYF. CDR3 coding DNA: TGTGCCACCAGTGACCGTCCAGGGGAAGGAAACACCATATATTTT.

The chain employs TRBV6-5 and TRBJ2-3; TRBD1 is a possible D gene (7 bases). The CDR3 has 15 amino acids. Germline V gene data show CDR1 as MNHEY and CDR2 as SVGAGI. V lost 4 bases, J lost 4 bases, and 15 bases lay in between. In nucleotides, the CDR3 is TGTGCCAGCAGTTGGACAGGTGGAGGGGCAGATACGCAGTATTTT. Its protein product is CASSWTGGGADTQYF.

This clone was picked up a small number of times. The CDR3 reads CASSLEGRSNQPQHF. Here the CDR3 DNA reads TGTGCCAGCAGTTTAGAGGGACGGTCGAATCAGCCCCAGCATTTT. The chain uses TRBV28 and TRBJ1-5, with D possibly matching TRBD1 (5 bases). The germline V and J ends were trimmed by 2 bases and 4 bases, with 12 bases remaining between them. The CDR3 has 15 residues. Germline lookup yields CDR1 MDHEN and CDR2 SYDVKM. Together with reference TRBV28 and TRBJ1-5, the CDR3 gives the full variable domain: DVKVTQSSRYLVKRTGEKVFLECVQDMDHENMFWYRQDPGLGLRLIYFSYDVKMKEKGDIPEGYSVSREKKERFSLILESASTNQTSMYLCASSLEGRSNQPQHFGDGTRLSIL.

This chain connects TRBV9 to TRBJ2-2; 9 bases are shared with TRBD1. The CDR3 sequence is 16 residues long. Trimming removed 4 bases from V and 0 bases from J; junction bases left unmatched: 4. Germline V CDR1 and CDR2: SGDLS, YYNGEE. CDR3 bases: TGTGCCAGCAGCCCGGGGACAGGGCCGAACACCGGGGAGCTGTTTTTT. Protein product: CASSPGTGPNTGELFF.

About this clone itself: This specimen includes other DNA sequences encoding the same CDR3. The chain recombines TRBV5-1 with TRBJ1-5; tentatively, D is TRBD1 (6 bases). The CDR3 has 15 residues. V was pared by 3 bases and J by 0 bases, with 10 bases between. Germline V CDR1 and CDR2: SGHRS, YFSETQ. For the CDR3, the DNA is TGCGCCAGCAGCTCGACAGGCAATAGCAATCAGCCCCAGCATTTT. It yields the protein CASSSTGNSNQPQHF.

The J gene is TRBJ1-1, the V gene TRBV5-6; 9 bases fit TRBD1. In germline, CDR1 is SGHDT, CDR2 YYEEEE. V dropped 3 bases and J dropped 4; count of bases not matched to a gene: 7. The CDR3 consists of 15 residues. CDR3 sequence: CASSYTGGAGTEAFF. The CDR3 bases are TGTGCCAGCAGCTATACAGGGGGCGCGGGCACTGAAGCTTTCTTT.

A remark on this clone: This sample also contains other DNA sequences that code for the same CDR3. V gene TRBV19 combines with J gene TRBJ2-7; 10 bases are a match to TRBD1. V lost 5 bases and J lost 3; bases outside the gene matches: 7. The CDR3 runs to 15 residues. Per the germline V gene, CDR1 is LNHDA and CDR2 is SQIVND (reference sequence). The CDR3 spells CASSPSRDRGYEQYF. The CDR3, as DNA: TGTGCCAGTAGTCCGTCCCGGGACAGGGGCTACGAGCAGTACTTC.

The rearrangement uses TRBV4-3 and TRBJ1-6; a possible D gene is TRBD1 (6 bases). Trimming cost V 0 bases and J 10 bases, with 10 bases left between them. This CDR3 is 14 amino acids long. Germline V gene sequence: CDR1 LGHNA, CDR2 YSLEER. The CDR3: CASSQEGGRSPLHF. As DNA, the CDR3 is TGCGCCAGCAGCCAAGAAGGGGGTCGATCACCCCTCCACTTT.

The chain has TRBV5-4 and TRBJ1-4, with TRBD1 matching 9 bases. The germline gives CDR1 SGHNT, CDR2 YYREEE (reference sequence). The CDR3 is 14 residues long. Trimming cost V 3 bases and J 6 bases; bases outside gene matches: 3. CDR3 sequence (DNA): TGTGCCAGCAGCTGGGGGGACAGGGATGAAAAACTGTTTTTT. Translating it yields CASSWGDRDEKLFF.

The rearrangement links TRBV24-1 to TRBJ1-2, with 7 bases lining up with TRBD1. V lost 4 bases and J lost 4; bases outside the gene matches: 5. The CDR3 extends over 14 amino acids. The germline V gene encodes CDR1 KGHDR and CDR2 SFDVKD. The CDR3 here is CATSDPGTAYGYTF. DNA of the CDR3: TGTGCCACCAGTGACCCCGGGACAGCCTATGGCTACACCTTC.

This chain links TRBV4-1 with TRBJ2-7, with 9 bases matching TRBD1. In germline, CDR1 is MGHRA, CDR2 YSYEKL. This CDR3 is built from 16 residues. The junction had 14 bases not matched to a gene; V was cut back by 7 bases and J by 4 bases. Here the CDR3 DNA reads TGCGCCAGCACCGCGAGAGTGGGGACAGGGAATTACGAGCAGTACTTC. It encodes CASTARVGTGNYEQYF.

The rearrangement links TRBV5-6 to TRBJ1-5; 11 bases line up with TRBD1. Germline V gene lookup returns CDR1 SGHDT and CDR2 YYEEEE. The V and J ends lost 0 bases and 6 bases, in that order; junction bases with no gene match: 5. This CDR3 spans 16 amino acids. CDR3 coding DNA: TGTGCCAGCAGCTTGGCCGGACAGGGGGCATTTCAGCCCCAGCATTTT. This sequence encodes CASSLAGQGAFQPQHF.

This clone was recorded many times. J is TRBJ2-7 and V is TRBV19, with 10 bases fitting TRBD2. CDR1 LNHDA and CDR2 SQIVND come from the germline V gene (reference sequence). This CDR3 region has 17 residues. Trimming removed 3 bases from V and 0 bases from J; junction bases left unmatched: 8. The CDR3 sequence is CASSIHPLAGSSYEQYF. The CDR3 DNA is TGTGCCAGTAGTATCCACCCACTAGCGGGGAGCTCCTACGAGCAGTACTTC.

V usage is TRBV27 and J usage is TRBJ2-7; 10 bases align to TRBD2. The junction had 3 bases not matched to a gene; V was cut back by 6 bases and J by 4 bases. Germline V gene sequence: CDR1 MNHEY, CDR2 SMNVEV (reference sequence). The CDR3 spans 13 residues. CDR3 loop: CASRASGGYEQYF. CDR3 DNA sequence: TGTGCCAGCAGGGCTAGCGGGGGATACGAGCAGTACTTC.